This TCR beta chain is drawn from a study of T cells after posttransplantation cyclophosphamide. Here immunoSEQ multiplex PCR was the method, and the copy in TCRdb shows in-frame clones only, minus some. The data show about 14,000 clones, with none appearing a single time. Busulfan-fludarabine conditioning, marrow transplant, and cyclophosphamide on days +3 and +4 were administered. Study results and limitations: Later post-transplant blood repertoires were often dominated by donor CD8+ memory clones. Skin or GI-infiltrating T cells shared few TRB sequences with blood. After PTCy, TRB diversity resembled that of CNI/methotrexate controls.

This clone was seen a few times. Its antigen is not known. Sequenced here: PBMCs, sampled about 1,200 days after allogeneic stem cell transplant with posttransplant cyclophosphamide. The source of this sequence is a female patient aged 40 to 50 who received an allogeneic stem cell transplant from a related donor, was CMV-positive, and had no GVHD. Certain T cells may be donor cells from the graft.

CDR3 residues: CASSQQSSYNSPLHF. The CDR3 bases are TGTGCCAGCAGCCAACAAAGCTCCTATAATTCACCCCTCCACTTT. The chain couples TRBV5-4 to TRBJ1-6; D is unclear. Germline V lookup: CDR1 SGHNT, CDR2 YYREEE (reference sequence). Trimming took off 4 bases at V and 0 bases at J, with 8 bases between the two ends. This CDR3 region has 15 residues. The whole variable domain, filled in from reference TRBV5-4 and TRBJ1-6, reads ETGVTQSPTHLIKTRGQQVTLRCSSQSGHNTVSWYQQALGQGPQFIFQYYREEENGRGNFPPRFSGLQFPNYSSELNVNALELDDSALYLCASSQQSSYNSPLHFGNGTRLTVT.